The source of this T cell receptor (beta chain) is a study of blood T cells in healthy people across ages. About this clonotype itself: The target antigen is unknown.

Russia was home to the donors, healthy Caucasian individuals aged roughly 6 to 100. The second PCR ran roughly 7 to 11 cycles with a sample-barcoded 5' primer and J-beta primers. TCRdb reprocessed the 5' RACE reads via MiXCR and lists one record per CDR3 protein. The sample shows about 1.4 million distinct CDR3 sequences, approximately 63% of them seen only once. Regarding the study as a whole: Across the age range, TCR beta diversity per million T cells fell in a roughly linear way.

This receptor was identified in a man between 18 and 35 years old in good health. Sequencing input: blood.

CDR3 sequence: CASSGQPGMGEKLFF. The CDR3, as DNA: TGTGCCAGCAGCGGACAACCGGGTATGGGTGAAAAACTGTTTTTT. The rearrangement links TRBV9 to TRBJ1-4, with no clear D. The germline gives CDR1 SGDLS, CDR2 YYNGEE. The CDR3 extends over 15 amino acids. V lost 3 bases, J lost 7 bases, and 16 bases lay in between.